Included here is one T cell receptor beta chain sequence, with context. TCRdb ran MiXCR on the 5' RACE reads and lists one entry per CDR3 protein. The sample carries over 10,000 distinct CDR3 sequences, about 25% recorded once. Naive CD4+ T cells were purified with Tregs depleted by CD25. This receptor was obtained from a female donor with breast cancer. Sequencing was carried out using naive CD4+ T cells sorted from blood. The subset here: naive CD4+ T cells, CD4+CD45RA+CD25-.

CDR3 region: CASSYSMAGGPREQFF. The DNA for the CDR3 is TGTGCCAGCAGTTACTCGATGGCGGGAGGGCCTCGGGAGCAGTTCTTC. This chain links TRBV6-5 with TRBJ2-1; 9 nucleotides line up with TRBD2. Germline assignment: CDR1 MNHEY and CDR2 SVGAGI. Unmatched junction bases numbered 10, after V lost 0 bases and J lost 10 bases. There are 16 residues in the CDR3.